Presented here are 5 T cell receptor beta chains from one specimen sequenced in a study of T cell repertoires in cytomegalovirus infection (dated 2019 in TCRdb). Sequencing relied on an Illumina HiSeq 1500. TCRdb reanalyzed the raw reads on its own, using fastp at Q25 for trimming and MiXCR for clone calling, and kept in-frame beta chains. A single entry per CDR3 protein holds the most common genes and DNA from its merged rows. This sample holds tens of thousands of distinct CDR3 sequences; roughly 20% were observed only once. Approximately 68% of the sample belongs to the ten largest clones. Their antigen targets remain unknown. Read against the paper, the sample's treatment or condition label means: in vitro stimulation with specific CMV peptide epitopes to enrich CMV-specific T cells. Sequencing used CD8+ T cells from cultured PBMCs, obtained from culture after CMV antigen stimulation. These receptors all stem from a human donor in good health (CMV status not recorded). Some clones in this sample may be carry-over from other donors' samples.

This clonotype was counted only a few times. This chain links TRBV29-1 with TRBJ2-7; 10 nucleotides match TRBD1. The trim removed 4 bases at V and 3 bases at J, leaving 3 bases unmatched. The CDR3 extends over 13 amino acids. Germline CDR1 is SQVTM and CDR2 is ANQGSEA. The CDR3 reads CSVGTGGSYEQYF. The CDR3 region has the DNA TGCAGCGTTGGGACAGGGGGGAGCTACGAGCAGTACTTC.

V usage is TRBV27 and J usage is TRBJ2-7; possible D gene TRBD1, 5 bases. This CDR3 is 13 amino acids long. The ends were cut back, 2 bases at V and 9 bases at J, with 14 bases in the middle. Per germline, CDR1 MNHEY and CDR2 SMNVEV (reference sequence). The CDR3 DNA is TGTGCCAGCAGTTTAGGGCCTCTTAGGGGGCAGTACTTC. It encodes CASSLGPLRGQYF.

In DNA, the CDR3 is TGTGCCAGCAGCGTCCAAGCGGGGGGGCGCGATGAGCAGTTCTTC. Protein: CASSVQAGGRDEQFF. The V gene is TRBV9, the J gene TRBJ2-1; TRBD2 matches 10 bases. V was clipped by 2 bases and J by 8 bases; unmatched bases: 7. Germline CDR1 SGDLS, CDR2 YYNGEE. The CDR3 loop spans 15 amino acids.

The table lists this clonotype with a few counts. The CDR3 nucleotides read TGTGCCAGCAGTGAAGGCCGCAGGGTTGGCGCCGGGGAGCTGTTTTTT. Protein product: CASSEGRRVGAGELFF. The rearrangement uses TRBV6-1 and TRBJ2-2; the D gene is possibly TRBD1 (5 bases). The V end was cut by 1 base, the J end by 6 bases, with 15 bases between. Per germline, CDR1 MNHNS and CDR2 SASEGT. CDR3 length: 16 amino acids.

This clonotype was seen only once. CDR3 bases: TGTGCCAGCAGCCCCGGACAGCTTGAAGCTTTCTTT. Amino acids: CASSPGQLEAFF. The chain carries TRBV7-9 and TRBJ1-1; maybe TRBD1 (6 bases). The CDR3 extends over 12 amino acids. V lost 5 bases and J lost 7, with 11 bases in between. From germline, CDR1 is SEHNR and CDR2 FQNEAQ (reference sequence).